Below, 8 T cell receptor beta chains from the same sample are listed, as sequenced in a study of T cell changes during pregnancy in multiple sclerosis. Repertoires were generated with immunoSEQ multiplex PCR, while TCRdb's copy carries only in-frame clones and drops some. The table includes around 72,000 clones, approximately 90% detected once. The sequencing here drew on peripheral blood, taken in the second trimester of pregnancy. The receptor set was obtained from a female donor in good health, enrolled as a control in a pregnancy study.

This clone was detected only a few times. The genes are TRBV19 and TRBJ1-2; D might be TRBD1 (6 bases). Trimming removed 5 bases from V and 6 bases from J, with 13 bases in between. Looked up from germline, CDR1 is LNHDA and CDR2 is SQIVND (reference sequence). The CDR3 sequence is 13 residues long. The DNA of the CDR3 is TGTGCCAGTAGTCTACAAACAGGGAATGGCTACACCTTC. Translating it yields CASSLQTGNGYTF.

This clone occurred once. The J gene is TRBJ2-7, the V gene TRBV6-1; perhaps TRBD2 as D (6 bases). CDR3 length: 15 residues. The germline CDR1 and CDR2 sequences are MNHNS and SASEGT. V lost 2 bases and J lost 6, with 17 bases in between. The CDR3 loop is CASSEIGTARVEQYF. The CDR3 nucleotides are TGTGCCAGCAGTGAAATTGGGACTGCGCGGGTCGAGCAGTACTTC.

This chain connects TRBV30 to TRBJ1-5; no firm D call. The CDR3 runs to 12 residues. The germline V and J ends were trimmed by 2 bases and 4 bases, with 6 bases remaining between them. Germline CDR1 and CDR2: GTSNPN and SVGIG (reference sequence). CDR3: CAWSSGNQPQHF. CDR3 coding DNA: TGTGCCTGGAGTTCGGGGAATCAGCCCCAGCATTTT.

This chain uses TRBV2 with TRBJ2-5; TRBD2 agrees at 10 bases. Germline trimming cut 5 bases from V and 4 bases from J; bases unmatched to any gene: 19. Germline-derived CDR1 and CDR2 are SNHLY and FYNNEI. This CDR3 comprises 19 residues. The CDR3 sequence: CASSLILFPLAGVGETQYF. The CDR3 coding sequence is TGTGCCAGCAGTCTTATACTCTTCCCCCTAGCGGGGGTGGGAGAGACCCAGTACTTC.

The V gene is TRBV5-1, the J gene TRBJ1-1; maybe TRBD1 (5 bases). The CDR3 sequence is 14 residues long. V shed 4 bases and J shed 2 bases, with 12 bases lying between them. Germline-derived CDR1 and CDR2 are SGHRS and YFSETQ. The CDR3 is CASSPDTQNTEAFF. CDR3 coding DNA: TGCGCCAGCAGCCCGGACACTCAAAACACTGAAGCTTTCTTT.

This rearrangement joins TRBV4-3 to TRBJ2-1, with a tentative D call TRBD1 (5 bases). Germline V lookup: CDR1 LGHNA, CDR2 YSLEER. The CDR3 length is 14 residues. Trimming removed 0 bases at V and 8 bases at J, with 11 bases between. As DNA, the CDR3 is TGCGCCAGCAGCCAAGAGTCAGGACATTATGAGCAGTTCTTC. Translating it yields CASSQESGHYEQFF.

The gene calls are TRBV19 and TRBJ2-7, with D tentatively TRBD1 (6 bases). The CDR3 is 15 amino acids. Germline V lookup: CDR1 LNHDA, CDR2 SQIVND (reference sequence). With 4 bases removed from V and 5 bases from J, the gap between germline ends came to 18 bases. DNA of the CDR3: TGTGCCAGTAGTACACAGGGCCAAGGGCCCCACGAGCAGTACTTC. This codes for CASSTQGQGPHEQYF.

The chain recombines TRBV7-2 with TRBJ2-7, with TRBD2 matching 11 bases. This CDR3 is built from 15 residues. Trimming removed 1 base from V and 3 bases from J; junction bases left unmatched: 2. Per germline, CDR1 SGHTA and CDR2 FQGNSA. CDR3 nucleotides: TGTGCCAGCAGCTTAGGACTAGCGGGGATCTACGAGCAGTACTTC. It codes for CASSLGLAGIYEQYF.